The 11 T cell receptor beta chains below were found in one sample sequenced in a study of blood T cell repertoires in COVID-19. Here immunoSEQ multiplex PCR was the method, and the copy in TCRdb shows in-frame clones only, minus some. The data hold about 140,000 clones, with about 80% observed a single time. The specimen sequenced was peripheral blood. Receptors were obtained from a human donor in a cohort sampled during active COVID-19.

In its sample, this clone was seen a few times. The chain combines TRBV7-9 with TRBJ1-1; TRBD1 aligns across 7 bases. V dropped 0 bases and J dropped 9; count of bases not matched to a gene: 4. CDR1 is SEHNR and CDR2 is FQNEAQ in the germline V gene (reference sequence). The CDR3 is 13 amino acids. The CDR3 loop is CASSLALGQKAFF. The CDR3, as DNA: TGTGCCAGCAGCTTAGCGCTGGGACAGAAAGCTTTCTTT.

The chain has TRBV6-2 or TRBV6-3 and TRBJ2-3; 10 nucleotides align to TRBD2. Germline CDR1 and CDR2: MNHEY and SVGEGT. Trimming took 5 bases from V and 2 from J; bases not matched to a gene: 7. The CDR3 is 16 amino acids. The DNA of the CDR3 is TGTGCCAGCAGTACCTATGGGACTAGCGCCACAGATACGCAGTATTTT. Protein sequence: CASSTYGTSATDTQYF.

V and J are TRBV13 and TRBJ2-7; 8 bases are a match to TRBD2. The CDR3 contains 17 residues. The V segment lost 3 bases and the J segment 6 bases; nucleotides outside the gene matches: 16. CDR1 and CDR2 from the germline V gene are PRHDT and FYEKMQ (reference sequence). In DNA form, the CDR3 reads TGTGCCAGCAGCTTCCAAGGGATAGCGGGAATTATATCCGAGCAGTACTTC. Residues: CASSFQGIAGIISEQYF.

The CDR3, as DNA: TGTGCCAGCAGTTACGGGGCGGCTTACTCCTACAATGAGCAGTTCTTC. Protein: CASSYGAAYSYNEQFF. The chain joins TRBV6-5 to TRBJ2-1; perhaps TRBD1 as D (5 bases). The V end lost 2 bases, the J end lost 0 bases, and 11 bases lay between the germline ends. There are 16 residues in the CDR3. Germline V CDR1 and CDR2: MNHEY, SVGAGI.

V usage is TRBV18 and J usage is TRBJ2-7; D is undetermined. This CDR3 is 12 amino acids long. V was pared by 2 bases and J by 7 bases, with 9 bases between. The germline gives CDR1 KGHSH, CDR2 LQKENI. This chain's CDR3 is CASSPGPGEQYF. CDR3 coding DNA: TGTGCCAGCTCACCAGGGCCTGGGGAGCAGTACTTC.

The CDR3 DNA reads TGTGCCAGCTCACCACCCGGGGAAAAACTGTTTTTT. Protein product: CASSPPGEKLFF. This chain links TRBV18 with TRBJ1-4; D unclear. The germline gives CDR1 KGHSH, CDR2 LQKENI. V was trimmed by 0 bases and J by 8 bases, leaving 4 bases between them. The CDR3 sequence is 12 residues long.

This clone has just one count. The chain uses TRBV28 and TRBJ1-2; unclear D gene. The V and J ends lost 0 bases and 1 base respectively, with 12 bases between them. Germline V gene lookup returns CDR1 MDHEN and CDR2 SYDVKM. This CDR3 contains 16 residues. The CDR3 DNA follows: TGTGCCAGCAGTTTATGGTCTGGTAGCAATAACTATGGCTACACCTTC. This gives the protein CASSLWSGSNNYGYTF.

This chain connects TRBV21-1 to TRBJ1-6. TRBV21-1 has pseudogene status. The CDR3 extends over 14 amino acids. The CDR3 DNA follows: TGTGCCAGCAGCAATTACCCCCGGCGGAGACCCCTCCACTTT. It translates to CASSNYPRRRPLHF.

The chain is built from TRBV12-3 or TRBV12-4 and TRBJ2-3; D is uncertain. CDR3 size: 12 residues. With 6 bases removed from V and 2 bases from J, the gap between germline ends came to 6 bases. This CDR3 reads CASRLNTDTQYF. The DNA of the CDR3 is TGTGCCAGCAGACTCAACACAGATACGCAGTATTTT.

The chain recombines TRBV19 with TRBJ2-1, with D possibly being TRBD1 (5 bases). This CDR3 is 12 amino acids long. CDR1 and CDR2 from the germline V gene are LNHDA and SQIVND (reference sequence). Trimming left V 6 bases short and J 6 bases short, with 9 bases between. As DNA, the CDR3 is TGTGCCAGTAGGGGGCCATCCAATGAGCAGTTCTTC. This codes for CASRGPSNEQFF.

The J gene is TRBJ1-1, the V gene TRBV7-9; D gene unclear. Germline loops: CDR1 SEHNR, CDR2 FQNEAQ (reference sequence). This CDR3 contains 10 residues. V gave up 8 bases and J gave up 8 bases, with 9 bases separating them. DNA for the CDR3: TGTGCCAGCGCCGGGTCAGAAGCTTTCTTT. It specifies CASAGSEAFF.